This T cell receptor beta chain is drawn from a study of blood T cell repertoires in COVID-19. CDR1 and CDR2 from the germline V gene are KGHSH and LQKENI. The CDR3 spans 14 residues. The ends lost 4 bases at V and 3 bases at J; junction bases unmatched: 5. This clone has a handful of counts. Sequencing used immunoSEQ multiplex PCR; TCRdb keeps in-frame clones, though not all of them. The profile covers over 200,000 clones, with around four fifths appearing a single time and nearly 9.5% taken by the ten largest. The chain recombines TRBV18 with TRBJ1-1; 7 nucleotides match TRBD1. Sequences were obtained from PBMCs or T cells enriched from blood (not recorded which). The clonotype comes from a middle-aged man who had recovered from COVID-19. The CDR3 is CASSRSQGDTEAFF. The CDR3 region has the DNA TGTGCCAGCTCACGTAGTCAGGGGGACACTGAAGCTTTCTTT.